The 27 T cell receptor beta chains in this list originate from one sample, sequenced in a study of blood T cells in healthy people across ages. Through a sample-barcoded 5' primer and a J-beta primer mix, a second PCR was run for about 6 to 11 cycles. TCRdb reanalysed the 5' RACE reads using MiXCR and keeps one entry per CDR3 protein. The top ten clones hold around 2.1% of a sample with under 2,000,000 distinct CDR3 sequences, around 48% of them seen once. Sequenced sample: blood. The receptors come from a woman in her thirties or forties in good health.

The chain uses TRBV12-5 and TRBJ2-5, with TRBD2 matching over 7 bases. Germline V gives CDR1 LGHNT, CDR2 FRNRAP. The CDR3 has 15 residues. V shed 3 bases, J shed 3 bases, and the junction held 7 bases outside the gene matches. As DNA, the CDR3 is TGTGCTAGTGGTTTCAGCGGGGTTAACAAAGAGACCCAGTACTTC. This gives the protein CASGFSGVNKETQYF.

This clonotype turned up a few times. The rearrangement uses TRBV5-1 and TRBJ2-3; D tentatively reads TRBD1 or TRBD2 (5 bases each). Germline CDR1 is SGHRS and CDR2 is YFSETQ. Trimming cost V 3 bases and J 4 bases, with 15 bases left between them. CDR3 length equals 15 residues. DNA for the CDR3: TGCGCCAGCAGCTCGGTTCTGAGGGGCCCAGATACGCAGTATTTT. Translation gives CASSSVLRGPDTQYF.

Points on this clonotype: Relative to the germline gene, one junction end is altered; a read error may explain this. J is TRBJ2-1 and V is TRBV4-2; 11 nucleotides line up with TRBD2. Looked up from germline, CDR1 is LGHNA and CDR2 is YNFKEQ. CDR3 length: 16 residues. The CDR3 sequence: CAGSQEVAGGDDEQFF. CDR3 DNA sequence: TGTGCCGGCAGCCAAGAGGTAGCGGGGGGGGACGATGAGCAGTTCTTC.

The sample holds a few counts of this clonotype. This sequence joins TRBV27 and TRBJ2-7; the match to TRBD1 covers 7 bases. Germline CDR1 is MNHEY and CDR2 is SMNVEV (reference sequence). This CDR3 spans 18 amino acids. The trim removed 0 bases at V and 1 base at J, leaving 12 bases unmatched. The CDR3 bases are TGTGCCAGCAGTTTATCGGGACAGACTTTTCCATCTTCCTACGAGCAGTACTTC. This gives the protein CASSLSGQTFPSSYEQYF.

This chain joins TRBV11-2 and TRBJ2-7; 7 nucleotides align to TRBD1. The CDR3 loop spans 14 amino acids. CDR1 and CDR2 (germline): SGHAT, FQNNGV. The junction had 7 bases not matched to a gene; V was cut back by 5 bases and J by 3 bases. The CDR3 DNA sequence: TGTGCCAGCAGCCGGACAGGTCCCAACTACGAGCAGTACTTC. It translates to CASSRTGPNYEQYF.

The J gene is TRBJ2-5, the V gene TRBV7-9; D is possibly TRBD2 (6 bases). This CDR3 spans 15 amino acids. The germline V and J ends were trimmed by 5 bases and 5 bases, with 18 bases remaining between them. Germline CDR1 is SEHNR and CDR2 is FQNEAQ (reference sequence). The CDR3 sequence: CASSPTTSVGETQYF. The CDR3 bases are TGTGCCAGCAGCCCAACGACTAGTGTTGGGGAGACCCAGTACTTC.

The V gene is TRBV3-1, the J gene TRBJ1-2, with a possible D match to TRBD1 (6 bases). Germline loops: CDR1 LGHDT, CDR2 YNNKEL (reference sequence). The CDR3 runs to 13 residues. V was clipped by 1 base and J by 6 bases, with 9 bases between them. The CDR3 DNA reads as TGTGCCAGCAGCCAAGTAGGGACACATGGCTACACCTTC. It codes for CASSQVGTHGYTF.

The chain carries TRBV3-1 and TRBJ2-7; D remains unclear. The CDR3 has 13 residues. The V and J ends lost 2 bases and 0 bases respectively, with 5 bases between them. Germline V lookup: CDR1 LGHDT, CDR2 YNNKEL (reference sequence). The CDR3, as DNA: TGTGCCAGCAGCCAATGCATCTCCTACGAGCAGTACTTC. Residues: CASSQCISYEQYF.

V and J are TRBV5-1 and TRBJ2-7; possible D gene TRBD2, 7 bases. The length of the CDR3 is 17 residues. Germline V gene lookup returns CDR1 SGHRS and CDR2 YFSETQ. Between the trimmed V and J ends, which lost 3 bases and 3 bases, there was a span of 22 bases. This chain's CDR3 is CASSSEGGLRLIYEQYF. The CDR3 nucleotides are TGCGCCAGCAGCTCCGAGGGGGGGCTTCGACTAATCTACGAGCAGTACTTC.

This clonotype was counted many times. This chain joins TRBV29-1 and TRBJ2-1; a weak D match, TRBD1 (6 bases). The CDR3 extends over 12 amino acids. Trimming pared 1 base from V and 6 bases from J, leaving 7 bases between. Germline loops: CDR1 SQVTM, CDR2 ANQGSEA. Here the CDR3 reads CSVEGGRNEQFF. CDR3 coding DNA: TGCAGCGTTGAAGGGGGGCGCAATGAGCAGTTCTTC.

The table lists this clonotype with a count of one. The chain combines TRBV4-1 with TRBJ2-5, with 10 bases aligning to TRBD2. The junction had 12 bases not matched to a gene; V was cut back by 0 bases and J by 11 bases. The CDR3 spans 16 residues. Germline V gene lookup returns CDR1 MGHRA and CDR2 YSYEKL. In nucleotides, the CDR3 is TGCGCCAGCAGCCAAGAGGAACTAGCGGGGAGGGATGAGCAGTACTTC. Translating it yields CASSQEELAGRDEQYF.

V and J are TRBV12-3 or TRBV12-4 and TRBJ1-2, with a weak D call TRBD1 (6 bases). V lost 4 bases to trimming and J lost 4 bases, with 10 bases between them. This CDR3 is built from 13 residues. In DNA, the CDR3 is TGTGCCAGCAGTTCCGCAGGGGCCTATGGCTACACCTTC. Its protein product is CASSSAGAYGYTF.

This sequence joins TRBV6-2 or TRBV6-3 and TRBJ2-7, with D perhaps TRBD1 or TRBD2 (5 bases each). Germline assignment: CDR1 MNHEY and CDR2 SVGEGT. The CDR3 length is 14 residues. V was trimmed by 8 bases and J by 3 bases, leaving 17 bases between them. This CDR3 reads CASWRRGPYYEQYF. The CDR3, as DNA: TGTGCCAGCTGGAGACGGGGACCATACTACGAGCAGTACTTC.

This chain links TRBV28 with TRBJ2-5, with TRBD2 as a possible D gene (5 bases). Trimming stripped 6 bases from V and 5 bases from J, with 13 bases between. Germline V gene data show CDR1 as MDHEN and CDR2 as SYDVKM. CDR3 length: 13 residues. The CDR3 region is CASRKVPGETQYF. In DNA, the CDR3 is TGTGCCAGCAGAAAAGTCCCGGGGGAGACCCAGTACTTC.

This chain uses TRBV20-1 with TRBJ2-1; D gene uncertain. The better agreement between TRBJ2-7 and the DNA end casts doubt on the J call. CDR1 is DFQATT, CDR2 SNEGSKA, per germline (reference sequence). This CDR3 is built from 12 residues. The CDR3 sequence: CSARYRYNEQYF. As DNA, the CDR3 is TGCAGTGCTAGATACCGTTACAATGAGCAGTACTTC.

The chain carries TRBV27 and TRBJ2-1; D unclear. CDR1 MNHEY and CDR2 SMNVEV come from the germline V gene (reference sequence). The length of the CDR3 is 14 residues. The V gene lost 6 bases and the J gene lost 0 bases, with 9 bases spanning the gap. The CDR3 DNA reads TGTGCCAGCAGAAGTGCTTTCTCCTACAATGAGCAGTTCTTC. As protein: CASRSAFSYNEQFF.

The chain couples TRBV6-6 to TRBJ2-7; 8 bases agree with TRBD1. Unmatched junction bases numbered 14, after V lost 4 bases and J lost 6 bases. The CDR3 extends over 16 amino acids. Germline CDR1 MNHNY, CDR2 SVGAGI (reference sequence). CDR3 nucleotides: TGTGCCAGCAGTTTAGGAGGACAGGGAAAACGGCTCGAGCAGTACTTC. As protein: CASSLGGQGKRLEQYF.

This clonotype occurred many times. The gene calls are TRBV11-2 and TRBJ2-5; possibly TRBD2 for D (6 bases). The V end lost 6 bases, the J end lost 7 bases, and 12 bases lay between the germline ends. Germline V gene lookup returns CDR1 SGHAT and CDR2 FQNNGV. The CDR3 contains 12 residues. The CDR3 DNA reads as TGTGCCAGCAGTTTCCCCGGGGGGACCCAGTACTTC. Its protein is CASSFPGGTQYF.

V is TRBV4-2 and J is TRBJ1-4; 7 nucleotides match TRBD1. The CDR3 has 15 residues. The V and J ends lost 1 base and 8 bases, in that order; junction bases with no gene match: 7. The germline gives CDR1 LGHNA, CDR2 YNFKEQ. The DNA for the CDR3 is TGTGCCAGCAGCCAAGTTCGGGACAGTAAGGAAAAACTGTTTTTT. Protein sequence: CASSQVRDSKEKLFF.

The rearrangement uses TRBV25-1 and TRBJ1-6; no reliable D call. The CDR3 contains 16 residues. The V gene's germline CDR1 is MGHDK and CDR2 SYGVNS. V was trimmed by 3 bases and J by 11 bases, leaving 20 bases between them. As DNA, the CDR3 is TGTGCCAGCAGTGATGGGGAGGGCTCCCTTGAAGCACCCCTCCACTTT. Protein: CASSDGEGSLEAPLHF.

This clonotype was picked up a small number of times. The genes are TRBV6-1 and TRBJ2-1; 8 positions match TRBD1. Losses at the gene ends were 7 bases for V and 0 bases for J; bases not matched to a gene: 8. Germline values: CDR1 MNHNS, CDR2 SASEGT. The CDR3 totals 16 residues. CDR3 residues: CASTNHRGSSYNEQFF. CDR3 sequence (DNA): TGTGCCAGCACTAACCACAGGGGGAGCTCCTACAATGAGCAGTTCTTC.

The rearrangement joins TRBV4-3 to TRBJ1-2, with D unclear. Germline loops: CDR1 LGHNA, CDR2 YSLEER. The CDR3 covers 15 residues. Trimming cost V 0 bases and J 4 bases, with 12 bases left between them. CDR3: CASSQESLPIYGYTF. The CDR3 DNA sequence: TGCGCCAGCAGCCAAGAAAGCCTCCCAATCTATGGCTACACCTTC.

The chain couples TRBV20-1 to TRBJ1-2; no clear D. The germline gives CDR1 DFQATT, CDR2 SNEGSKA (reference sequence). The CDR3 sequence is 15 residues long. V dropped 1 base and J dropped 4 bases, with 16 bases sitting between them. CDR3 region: CSARAPDTVIYGYTF. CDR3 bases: TGCAGTGCTAGAGCCCCAGACACCGTGATCTATGGCTACACCTTC.

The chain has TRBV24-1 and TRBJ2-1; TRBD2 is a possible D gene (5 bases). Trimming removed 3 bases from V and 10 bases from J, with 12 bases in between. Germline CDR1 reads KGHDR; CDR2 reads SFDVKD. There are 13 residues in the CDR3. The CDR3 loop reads CATSDIPRREQFF. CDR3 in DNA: TGTGCCACCAGTGATATCCCCAGGAGGGAGCAGTTCTTC.

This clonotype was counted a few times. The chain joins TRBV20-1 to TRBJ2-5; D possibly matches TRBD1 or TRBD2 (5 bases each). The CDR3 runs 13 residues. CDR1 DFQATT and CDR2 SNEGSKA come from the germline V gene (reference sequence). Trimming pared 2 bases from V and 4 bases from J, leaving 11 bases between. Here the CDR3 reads CSARRAGAETQYF. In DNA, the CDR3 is TGCAGTGCTAGACGGGCCGGGGCAGAGACCCAGTACTTC.

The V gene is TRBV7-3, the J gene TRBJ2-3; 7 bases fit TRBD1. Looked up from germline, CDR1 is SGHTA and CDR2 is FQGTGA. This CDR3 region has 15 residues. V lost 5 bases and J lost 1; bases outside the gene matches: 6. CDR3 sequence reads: CASSADGQGTDTQYF. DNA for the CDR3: TGTGCCAGCAGCGCCGACGGACAGGGCACAGATACGCAGTATTTT. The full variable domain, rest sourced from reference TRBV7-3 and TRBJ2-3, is GAGVSQTPSNKVTEKGKYVELRCDPISGHTALYWYRQSLGQGPEFLIYFQGTGAADDSGLPNDRFFAVRPEGSVSTLKIQRTERGDSAVYLCASSADGQGTDTQYFGPGTRLTVL.

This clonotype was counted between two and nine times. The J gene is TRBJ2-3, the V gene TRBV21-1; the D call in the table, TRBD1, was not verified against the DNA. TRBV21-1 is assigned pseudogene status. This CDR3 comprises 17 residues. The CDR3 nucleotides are TGTGCCAGCAGCACCCGGGACAGGGATCAGCTCACAGATACGCAGTATTTT. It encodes CASSTRDRDQLTDTQYF.